This TCR beta chain was sequenced during a study of control samples from healthy donors and cancer patients. Assay: immunoSEQ multiplex PCR; the TCRdb copy retains only in-frame clones and omits some. The repertoire holds 70,000 to 75,000 clones, roughly 89% seen once, with about 20% in the top ten. This CDR3 spans 18 amino acids. Looked up from germline, CDR1 is SGHKS and CDR2 is YYEKEE (reference sequence). The V end lost 0 bases, the J end lost 1 base, and 14 bases lay between the germline ends. This receptor was taken from a man in his 60s with lung cancer. The chain has TRBV5-5 and TRBJ2-6; D perhaps matches TRBD2 (7 bases). The specimen was PBMCs. The CDR3 sequence: CASSLAGGLGSGANVLTF. CDR3 nucleotide sequence: TGTGCCAGCAGCTTGGCGGGGGGCTTAGGGTCTGGGGCCAACGTCCTGACTTTC.